A single sample is the source of the 29 T cell receptor beta chains below, sequenced in a study of T cells in Graves' hyperthyroidism and ophthalmopathy. Authors of the study amplified TCR beta CDR3 regions from RNA transcripts. First-round RT-PCR of the TCR CDR3 relied on the HTBI primer set. TCRdb re-analysed the multiplex PCR reads in MiXCR, keeping a single row per CDR3 protein. The sample lists fewer than 450,000 distinct CDR3 sequences, 17% occurring once. Source material: blood. These receptors all stem from a woman aged 25 to 39 with Graves' hyperthyroidism that later progressed to Graves' ophthalmopathy.

This clonotype was seen repeatedly, ten times or more. J is TRBJ2-3 and V is TRBV28; perhaps TRBD2 as D (6 bases). Trimming cost V 2 bases and J 1 base, with 10 bases left between them. Germline V CDR1 and CDR2: MDHEN, SYDVKM. CDR3 length equals 15 residues. The CDR3 region has the DNA TGTGCCAGCAGTTTAAGGGGAGGCGGCACAGATACGCAGTATTTT. This codes for CASSLRGGGTDTQYF.

V is TRBV15 and J is TRBJ1-5; maybe TRBD1 (5 bases). CDR1 and CDR2 (germline): LNHNV, YYDKDF (reference sequence). With 10 bases removed from V and 0 bases from J, the gap between germline ends came to 25 bases. The CDR3 covers 18 residues. The CDR3, as DNA: TGTGCCATCAGTACAGACAGATTCGGCGATTATAGCAATCAGCCCCAGCATTTT. This sequence encodes CAISTDRFGDYSNQPQHF.

The sample holds a few counts of this clonotype. The V call is TRBV6-5, the J call TRBJ1-4, with no clear D. V dropped 0 bases and J dropped 16 bases, with 15 bases sitting between them. The germline CDR1 and CDR2 sequences are MNHEY and SVGAGI. This CDR3 comprises 13 residues. The CDR3 spells CASSYSMPADEFF. As DNA, the CDR3 is TGTGCCAGCAGTTACTCGATGCCCGCCGACGAGTTTTTT.

The sample holds a few counts of this clonotype. J is TRBJ2-5 and V is TRBV20-1; 11 nucleotides match TRBD2. Trimming removed 6 bases from V and 3 bases from J; junction bases left unmatched: 6. Germline CDR1 is DFQATT and CDR2 is SNEGSKA (reference sequence). There are 14 residues in the CDR3. CDR3 in DNA: TGCAGTGCAGAGCCGGGACTAGCGGAAGAGACCCAGTACTTC. Its protein is CSAEPGLAEETQYF.

This clonotype was counted many times. The chain links TRBV28 to TRBJ2-7; 7 bases are shared with TRBD1. There are 15 residues in the CDR3. The V gene's germline CDR1 is MDHEN and CDR2 SYDVKM. V shed 7 bases, J shed 5 bases, and the junction held 14 bases outside the gene matches. The CDR3 region is CASTPFPGGTHEQYF. DNA for the CDR3: TGTGCCAGCACCCCTTTCCCAGGGGGTACCCACGAGCAGTACTTC.

Many counts were recorded for this clonotype. This chain connects TRBV9 to TRBJ2-5; D could derive from TRBD1 or TRBD2 (6 bases each). V dropped 0 bases and J dropped 2 bases, with 14 bases sitting between them. The CDR3 covers 16 residues. CDR1 is SGDLS, CDR2 YYNGEE, per germline. The CDR3 DNA reads TGTGCCAGCAGCGTAGGGGGGGCTGGGATTCAAGAGACCCAGTACTTC. Protein product: CASSVGGAGIQETQYF. Looking up the rest from reference TRBV9 and TRBJ2-5 gives the full variable domain: DSGVTQTPKHLITATGQRVTLRCSPRSGDLSVYWYQQSLDQGLQFLIQYYNGEERAKGNILERFSAQQFPDLHSELNLSSLELGDSALYFCASSVGGAGIQETQYFGPGTRLLVL.

The CDR3 here is CATRKRQLSSYEQYF. Written as DNA, the CDR3 is TGTGCCACCCGAAAACGACAGTTAAGCTCCTACGAGCAGTACTTC. The genes are TRBV28 and TRBJ2-7; tentative D call: TRBD1 (5 bases). The V gene lost 10 bases and the J gene lost 0 bases, with 19 bases spanning the gap. The CDR3 runs 15 residues. Germline V gives CDR1 MDHEN, CDR2 SYDVKM.

This clonotype was counted ten times or more. This chain links TRBV2 with TRBJ1-1; maybe TRBD1 (6 bases). Germline loops: CDR1 SNHLY, CDR2 FYNNEI. This CDR3 is built from 12 residues. V lost 8 bases to trimming and J lost 4 bases, with 11 bases between them. DNA of the CDR3: TGTGCCAGCGGAACCAGGGGCACTGAAGCTTTCTTT. Its protein product is CASGTRGTEAFF.

J is TRBJ2-3 and V is TRBV29-1; perhaps TRBD2 as D (6 bases). V was shortened by 6 bases and J by 11 bases, with 18 bases between the two germline ends. Germline V lookup: CDR1 SQVTM, CDR2 ANQGSEA. The CDR3 is 12 residues long. In DNA form, the CDR3 reads TGCAGCGTCCTTCCCGGGGGACTTAAGCAGTATTTT. This codes for CSVLPGGLKQYF.

In its sample, this clonotype was seen many times. CDR3 sequence reads: CASSPDPGGPNYGYTF. The CDR3 coding sequence is TGTGCCAGCAGTCCGGACCCCGGGGGCCCTAACTATGGCTACACCTTC. This chain connects TRBV6-1 to TRBJ1-2, with TRBD1 as a possible D gene (6 bases). Germline V gene data show CDR1 as MNHNS and CDR2 as SASEGT. The CDR3 length is 16 residues. V was clipped by 5 bases and J by 0 bases, with 16 bases between them.

The chain has TRBV24-1 and TRBJ1-2; D is unresolved. V was shortened by 5 bases and J by 2 bases, with 5 bases between the two germline ends. Per germline, CDR1 KGHDR and CDR2 SFDVKD. This CDR3 has 12 amino acids. The CDR3 nucleotides read TGTGCCACCAGTGGAGACAACTATGGCTACACCTTC. Residues: CATSGDNYGYTF.

This clonotype was seen at least ten times. The rearrangement links TRBV12-3 or TRBV12-4 to TRBJ2-7; 14 nucleotides agree with TRBD2. The CDR3 sequence is 15 residues long. Trimming took 8 bases from V and 5 from J; bases not matched to a gene: 8. The CDR3 loop reads CASRGTSGGRNEQYF. In DNA, the CDR3 is TGTGCCAGCCGAGGGACTAGCGGGGGTCGCAACGAGCAGTACTTC.

This clonotype was seen repeatedly, ten times or more. V gene TRBV4-1 combines with J gene TRBJ1-3; unclear D gene. The CDR3 extends over 21 amino acids. Trimming left V 3 bases short and J 1 base short, with 28 bases between. Germline CDR1 reads MGHRA; CDR2 reads YSYEKL. CDR3 bases: TGCGCCAGCAGCCATAAATACTTGTACCGACCCTCCGAGGATTCTGGAAACACCATATATTTT. Translation gives CASSHKYLYRPSEDSGNTIYF.

This clonotype showed up just a few times. The genes are TRBV6-1 and TRBJ1-5; D remains ambiguous. V lost 2 bases and J 2 bases, leaving 10 bases between the germline ends. The length of the CDR3 is 15 residues. CDR1 and CDR2 (germline): MNHNS, SASEGT. CDR3 DNA sequence: TGTGCCAGCAGTGAAAGAGGGTTTGGCAATCAGCCCCAGCATTTT. Translating gives CASSERGFGNQPQHF.

In this sample, this clonotype turned up many times. The chain has TRBV11-2 and TRBJ1-2, with no clear D. The CDR3 sequence is 13 residues long. Germline V CDR1 and CDR2: SGHAT, FQNNGV. V lost 0 bases to trimming and J lost 10 bases, with 12 bases between them. The CDR3 bases are TGTGCCAGCAGCTTAGATATGGGTCACTACTACACCTTC. As protein: CASSLDMGHYYTF.

This clonotype was seen ten or more times. The rearrangement links TRBV19 to TRBJ1-6, with D possibly being TRBD1 (6 bases). V lost 6 bases and J lost 8, with 20 bases in between. The germline V gene encodes CDR1 LNHDA and CDR2 SQIVND (reference sequence). This CDR3 is built from 16 residues. CDR3 DNA sequence: TGTGCCAGTAGCCCTCCTCCGGGACACGGGTATTCACCCCTCCACTTT. This encodes CASSPPPGHGYSPLHF.

The V and J genes are TRBV5-8 and TRBJ2-5; D uncertain. The CDR3 covers 14 residues. V was pared by 4 bases and J by 2 bases, with 12 bases between. From germline, CDR1 is SGHTS and CDR2 YDEGEE. CDR3 residues: CASSRRVIQETQYF. CDR3 DNA: TGTGCCAGCAGCCGTCGGGTGATACAAGAGACCCAGTACTTC.

This clonotype showed up just a few times. V and J are TRBV5-1 and TRBJ2-3, with TRBD1 matching 9 bases. The CDR3 sequence is 19 residues long. Germline lookup yields CDR1 SGHRS and CDR2 YFSETQ. V shed 0 bases, J shed 5 bases, and the junction held 16 bases outside the gene matches. CDR3 region: CASSLDFYLGQGVVDTQYF. The CDR3 DNA sequence: TGCGCCAGCAGCTTGGACTTTTATCTGGGACAGGGTGTCGTAGATACGCAGTATTTT. Filled out from reference TRBV5-1 and TRBJ2-3, the complete variable domain reads KAGVTQTPRYLIKTRGQQVTLSCSPISGHRSVSWYQQTPGQGLQFLFEYFSETQRNKGNFPGRFSGRQFSNSRSEMNVSTLELGDSALYLCASSLDFYLGQGVVDTQYFGPGTRLTVL.

At least ten counts were recorded for this clonotype. The J gene is TRBJ2-1, the V gene TRBV18, with 9 nucleotides matching TRBD1. Germline CDR1 reads KGHSH; CDR2 reads LQKENI. The CDR3 length is 16 residues. V lost 4 bases and J lost 6; bases outside the gene matches: 10. The CDR3: CASSRLGTGMGNEQFF. The CDR3 bases are TGTGCCAGCTCACGCTTGGGGACAGGGATGGGCAATGAGCAGTTCTTC. The full variable domain, rest sourced from reference TRBV18 and TRBJ2-1, is NAGVMQNPRHLVRRRGQEARLRCSPMKGHSHVYWYRQLPEEGLKFMVYLQKENIIDESGMPKERFSAEFPKEGPSILRIQQVVRGDSAAYFCASSRLGTGMGNEQFFGPGTRLTVL.

This clonotype was counted a few times. The chain recombines TRBV3-1 with TRBJ2-7; D unresolved. CDR3 length: 14 amino acids. The germline V gene has CDR1 LGHDT and CDR2 YNNKEL (reference sequence). Trimming took 0 bases from V and 2 from J, leaving 8 bases between them. The CDR3, as DNA: TGTGCCAGCAGCCAAGAACCGGAGACCTACGAGCAGTACTTC. Translating gives CASSQEPETYEQYF.

There are many counts of this clonotype. The V and J genes are TRBV6-1 and TRBJ2-3; D assignment may be TRBD1 or TRBD2 (6 bases each). The length of the CDR3 is 18 residues. The V end was cut by 0 bases, the J end by 2 bases, with 18 bases between. The germline gives CDR1 MNHNS, CDR2 SASEGT. CDR3 nucleotides: TGTGCCAGCAGTGAAGCGGAGGTGGGGGGCGGGCTCACAGATACGCAGTATTTT. This gives the protein CASSEAEVGGGLTDTQYF.

This clonotype was recorded a few times. The chain carries TRBV18 and TRBJ2-2; D may be TRBD2 (5 bases). The V gene lost 2 bases and the J gene lost 5 bases, with 18 bases spanning the gap. The CDR3 is made up of 17 amino acids. CDR1 KGHSH and CDR2 LQKENI come from the germline V gene. CDR3 protein: CASSPTFDYSGTGELFF. The CDR3 bases are TGTGCCAGCTCACCAACTTTTGACTATTCGGGGACCGGGGAGCTGTTTTTT.

The sample holds many counts of this clonotype. This chain links TRBV28 with TRBJ2-7, with TRBD1 identical over 8 bases. Germline CDR1 and CDR2: MDHEN and SYDVKM. Losses at the gene ends were 1 base for V and 2 bases for J; bases not matched to a gene: 7. This CDR3 comprises 16 residues. CDR3 loop: CASSLSLQGGAYEQYF. The CDR3 DNA sequence: TGTGCCAGCAGTTTATCGCTACAGGGGGGCGCCTACGAGCAGTACTTC.

The table lists this clonotype with many counts. The chain recombines TRBV11-2 with TRBJ1-1; no clear D gene. The germline V and J ends were trimmed by 4 bases and 0 bases, with 9 bases remaining between them. CDR1 is SGHAT, CDR2 FQNNGV, per germline. The CDR3 consists of 14 residues. The CDR3 spells CASSWSIMNTEAFF. CDR3 bases: TGTGCCAGCAGCTGGTCTATAATGAACACTGAAGCTTTCTTT. Looking up the rest from reference TRBV11-2 and TRBJ1-1 gives the full variable domain: EAGVAQSPRYKIIEKRQSVAFWCNPISGHATLYWYQQILGQGPKLLIQFQNNGVVDDSQLPKDRFSAERLKGVDSTLKIQPAKLEDSAVYLCASSWSIMNTEAFFGQGTRLTVV.

This clonotype was seen many times. The chain employs TRBV19 and TRBJ2-1; 10 nucleotides agree with TRBD1. Germline assignment: CDR1 LNHDA and CDR2 SQIVND (reference sequence). V shed 5 bases, J shed 7 bases, and the junction held 20 bases outside the gene matches. This CDR3 is built from 19 residues. Here the CDR3 reads CASSALYLSGTGAKNEQFF. The CDR3, as DNA: TGTGCCAGTAGTGCCCTCTATCTTTCCGGGACAGGGGCGAAGAATGAGCAGTTCTTC.

There are many counts of this clonotype. This sequence joins TRBV28 and TRBJ1-6, with D hard to call. Trimming left V 5 bases short and J 3 bases short, with 5 bases between. Germline loops: CDR1 MDHEN, CDR2 SYDVKM. The CDR3 is 13 amino acids. CDR3 nucleotide sequence: TGTGCCAGCAGTCTTGACTATAATTCACCCCTCCACTTT. Protein product: CASSLDYNSPLHF.

This clonotype was recorded a few times. The chain couples TRBV9 to TRBJ2-2, with 11 bases identical to TRBD2. V lost 5 bases and J lost 4; bases outside the gene matches: 10. Per the germline V gene, CDR1 is SGDLS and CDR2 is YYNGEE. The CDR3 runs to 17 residues. CDR3 sequence (DNA): TGTGCCAGCAGTGGAGTTTTAGCGGGAGGGCCCACCGGGGAGCTGTTTTTT. This codes for CASSGVLAGGPTGELFF.

V is TRBV4-1 and J is TRBJ2-7; 7 nucleotides match TRBD1. Germline assignment: CDR1 MGHRA and CDR2 YSYEKL. The CDR3 runs 15 residues. V trimming: 1 base; J trimming: 4 bases; junction bases outside the gene matches: 7. CDR3 nucleotide sequence: TGCGCCAGCAGCCAAGTTATGACAGGGTCTTACGAGCAGTACTTC. The encoded protein is CASSQVMTGSYEQYF.

This clonotype was recorded many times. The chain couples TRBV2 to TRBJ2-7, with 10 nucleotides matching TRBD1. CDR1 SNHLY and CDR2 FYNNEI come from the germline V gene. The CDR3 sequence is 17 residues long. The trim removed 6 bases at V and 2 bases at J, leaving 13 bases unmatched. CDR3 sequence: CASRPGTPGTGAYEQYF. In DNA, the CDR3 is TGTGCCAGCAGACCCGGAACTCCCGGGACAGGGGCCTACGAGCAGTACTTC.